This TCR beta chain was documented in a study of shared clonotypes between healthy human individuals. Points from the study as a whole: At large depth, rarefaction still showed sorted-subset sequencing to be incomplete. What limited the represented genetic and exposure-history diversity was the small number of donors.

This table comes from immunoSEQ multiplex PCR, and its TCRdb copy is limited to in-frame clones, with some not included. The data show some 2,000,000 clones, with roughly 96% seen just once and approximately 0.13% held by the top ten. CDR1 and CDR2 (germline): SGHDT, YYEEEE. The CDR3 has 16 residues. V was trimmed by 4 bases and J by 0 bases, leaving 14 bases between them. This clone came up once. The antigen remains undetermined. Free of recent acute infections or vaccinations, the donors were healthy HIV-negative adults. Splitting the CD4+ cells yielded a CD45RA+ naive subset and a CD45RA-negative memory subset.

The sequenced sample was naive CD4+ T cells sorted from blood. Subset indicated: CD45RA+ positively selected. This rearrangement joins TRBV5-6 to TRBJ1-3; weak D call: TRBD1 (6 bases). This TCR derives from a man younger than 35 in good health. The CDR3 DNA sequence: TGTGCCAGCAGCCTAAGACAGGCCTACTCTGGAAACACCATATATTTT. Its translation is CASSLRQAYSGNTIYF.